This is a list of T cell receptor beta chains from one sample in a study of breast tumors, draining lymph nodes, adjacent tissues. TCRdb re-called the multiplex PCR reads with MiXCR, one entry per CDR3 protein. The sample lists 20,000 or so distinct CDR3 sequences, 50% occurring once. The sequenced sample consisted of breast tumor tissue. These receptors all stem from a female donor with breast cancer. Some clones in this sample may be carry-over from other donors' samples. CDR3s include the opening cysteine and the closing phenylalanine or tryptophan. A D gene is named only where the DNA matches it firmly. A clone size is listed for some rows: how often the clone was seen (once, few, many), or a class if it is expanded.

TRBV29-1,.,TRBJ2-3,TRBD2,TGCAGCGCCGCCGGACTAGCGGGCACAGATACGCAGTATTTT,CSAAGLAGTDTQYF
TRBV7-9,medium-sized,TRBJ2-7,TRBD1,TGTGCCAGCAGCCCGGAGGACAGGGCAGTCGAGCAGTACTTC,CASSPEDRAVEQYF
TRBV6-2/TRBV6-3,many,TRBJ2-3,TRBD1,TGTGCCAGCAGTCCGGGACAGGGAAACACAGATACGCAGTATTTT,CASSPGQGNTDTQYF
TRBV20-1,.,TRBJ1-2,TRBD1,TGCAGTGCTAGGACAGGGGCCCCCTCTCCCTACACCTTC,CSARTGAPSPYTF
TRBV20-1,medium-sized,TRBJ2-3,.,TGCAGTGCTAGCGCCGGAGATACGCAGTATTTT,CSASAGDTQYF
TRBV12-3/TRBV12-4,.,TRBJ2-7,TRBD2,TGTGCCAGCAGATCGGGACTAGCGGGCACCTACGAGCAGTACTTC,CASRSGLAGTYEQYF
TRBV5-4,.,TRBJ2-1,TRBD2,TGTGCCAGCAGCTTGGACAGCGGGAGCACCTACAATGAGCAGTTCTTC,CASSLDSGSTYNEQFF
TRBV10-2,.,TRBJ1-2,TRBD1,TGCGCCAGCAGTGGGACAGGTGACTATGGCTACACCTTC,CASSGTGDYGYTF
TRBV28,many,TRBJ2-1,TRBD1,TGTGCCAGCAGTAGAACAGGGGGAAGCAATGAGCAGTTCTTC,CASSRTGGSNEQFF
TRBV21-1,.,TRBJ1-2,.,TGTGCCAGCAGCTTAAACGGAGGCAGTAACTATGGCTACACCTTC,CASSLNGGSNYGYTF
TRBV11-2,.,TRBJ2-1,TRBD2,TGCGCCAGCAGCTTAGAGCGGGATGCAGCCAATGAGCAGTTCTTC,CASSLERDAANEQFF
TRBV28,.,TRBJ2-3,.,TGTGCCAACAGCTACCCCGACCCCACAGATGCGCAGTATTTT,CANSYPDPTDAQYF
TRBV10-3,.,TRBJ2-5,TRBD2,TGTGCCGTCGCGGGCGGGAGCCCGGGGGAGACCCAGTACTTC,CAVAGGSPGETQYF
TRBV24-1,.,TRBJ2-3,TRBD2,TGTGCCACCAGTGACACTAGCGGGAGTCTAGATACGCAGTATTTT,CATSDTSGSLDTQYF
TRBV7-2,.,TRBJ1-2,TRBD1,TGTGCCAGCAGCGGACCGGGACAGGGTCATTGCTATGGCTACACCTTC,CASSGPGQGHCYGYTF
TRBV12-3/TRBV12-4,many,TRBJ1-4,.,TGTGCCAGCAGAAAAGCCGGGGGGGAGGCTCGCGAAAAACTGTTTTTT,CASRKAGGEAREKLFF
TRBV6-5,many,TRBJ2-7,.,TGTGCCAGCATCGTCCCAGGGACCTACGAGCAGTACTTC,CASIVPGTYEQYF
TRBV29-1,.,TRBJ1-3,.,TGCAGCGTTGGATATTCTTCTGGAAACACCATATATTTT,CSVGYSSGNTIYF
TRBV6-5,.,TRBJ2-5,TRBD2,TGTGCCAGCAGTTCCAGGGGACTAGCGGGACTCAGATTTGGGACCCAGTACTTC,CASSSRGLAGLRFGTQYF
TRBV19,many,TRBJ2-5,TRBD1,TGTGCCAGTAGCGACCGGGACAGGGCACAAGAGACCCAGTACTTC,CASSDRDRAQETQYF
TRBV20-1,.,TRBJ2-5,.,TGCAGTGCTAGACGGCAGGGGGAGACCCAGTACTTC,CSARRQGETQYF
TRBV7-8,.,TRBJ2-7,TRBD1,TGTGCCAGCAGCTTAGTTCGGACAGGGGTGAGCGAGCAGTACTTC,CASSLVRTGVSEQYF
TRBV20-1,few,TRBJ2-7,TRBD2,TGCAGTGCAAAACTAGCGGGAGGGGTGGAGTCCTACGAGCAGTACTTC,CSAKLAGGVESYEQYF
TRBV7-7,many,TRBJ2-1,TRBD1,TGTGCTAGCAGCTTAGCAATAACCGGGACAGGCAGCAATGAGCAGTTCTTC,CASSLAITGTGSNEQFF
TRBV20-1,many,TRBJ2-5,.,TGCAGTGCTAGAGATTCTCGAGGGGGTGCTGGGGAGACCCAGTACTTC,CSARDSRGGAGETQYF
TRBV14,.,TRBJ1-6,.,TGTGCCAGCAGCCTGAACCAGGATTCACCCCTCCACTTT,CASSLNQDSPLHF